This T cell receptor (beta chain) was recorded in a study of tumor-infiltrating lymphocytes in localized non-small cell lung cancer. Details on this clone: Antigen: not known.

Study results and limitations: TCRbeta sequencing showed higher T cell infiltration in tumors than uninvolved lung. IM1 and IM2 tumors showed no difference in T-cell fraction. Not all patients were TCR sequenced, owing to tissue quantity.

Using immunoSEQ multiplex PCR, the repertoire was profiled, and TCRdb retains in-frame clones only, with some absent. This table has about 7,500 clones, about 60% appearing once. Sequenced: uninvolved lung tissue not adjacent to the tumor. This TCR was sampled from a human donor with non-small cell lung cancer.

CDR3 sequence: CAWSVQGTSGYTF. The CDR3 DNA follows: TGTGCCTGGAGTGTACAGGGAACTAGTGGCTACACCTTC. This chain joins TRBV30 and TRBJ1-2, with a tentative D call TRBD1 (6 bases). The germline gives CDR1 GTSNPN, CDR2 SVGIG (reference sequence). V was shortened by 0 bases and J by 7 bases, with 12 bases between the two germline ends. The CDR3 is 13 amino acids. Full variable domain (rest looked up from reference TRBV30 and TRBJ1-2): SQTIHQWPATLVQPVGSPLSLECTVEGTSNPNLYWYRQAAGRGLQLLFYSVGIGQISSEVPQNLSASRPQDRQFILSSKKLLLSDSGFYLCAWSVQGTSGYTFGSGTRLTVV.